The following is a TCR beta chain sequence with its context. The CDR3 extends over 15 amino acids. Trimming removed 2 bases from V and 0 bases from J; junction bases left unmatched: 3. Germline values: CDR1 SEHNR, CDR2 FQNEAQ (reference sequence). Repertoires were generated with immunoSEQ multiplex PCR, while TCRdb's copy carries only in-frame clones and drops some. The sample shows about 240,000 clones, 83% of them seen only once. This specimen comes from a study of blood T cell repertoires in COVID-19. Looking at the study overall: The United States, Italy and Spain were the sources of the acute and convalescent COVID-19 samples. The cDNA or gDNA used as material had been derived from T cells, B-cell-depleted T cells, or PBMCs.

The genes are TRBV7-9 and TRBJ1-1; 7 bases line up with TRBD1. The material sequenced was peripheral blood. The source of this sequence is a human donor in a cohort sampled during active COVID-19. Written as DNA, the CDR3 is TGTGCCAGCAGCTTAAGAACAGGGGTGAACACTGAAGCTTTCTTT. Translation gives CASSLRTGVNTEAFF.